This is a list of T cell receptor beta chains from one sample in a study of T cell repertoires and leukemia-associated antigens. No antigen is known for these receptors. A single record per CDR3 protein comes from TCRdb applying MiXCR to the 5' RACE reads. The table lists 10,000 to 15,000 distinct CDR3 sequences, roughly 41% of them singletons. Sequencing was carried out using CD3+ T cells sorted from blood and cultured. The receptor source for this set is a female donor in good health. Each CDR3 is given with its conserved first and last residue. D genes are given only for firm matches. Size is stated for part of the rows, as once, few or many counts, or as a class when the clone is expanded.

TRBJ2-3 | . | . | TRBV5-1 | CASSLGRTSTDTQYF | TGCGCCAGCAGCTTGGGTAGAACTAGCACAGATACGCAGTATTTT
TRBJ2-7 | . | few | TRBV5-1 | CASSPLGTSYYEQYF | TGCGCCAGCAGCCCTCTGGGAACTAGCTACTACGAGCAGTACTTC
TRBJ2-7 | . | medium-sized | TRBV5-1 | CASSGGASRGLEQYF | TGCGCCAGCAGCGGGGGGGCTAGCCGAGGGCTCGAGCAGTACTTC
TRBJ2-7 | TRBD2 | . | TRBV20-1 | CSARDRGGRVSYEQYF | TGCAGTGCTAGAGATCGGGGAGGGAGAGTATCCTACGAGCAGTACTTC
TRBJ2-5 | . | many | TRBV4-1 | CASSQDWRGQETQYF | TGCGCCAGCAGCCAAGATTGGAGGGGCCAAGAGACCCAGTACTTC
TRBJ2-7 | TRBD2 | few | TRBV5-5 | CASSLALASYEQYF | TGTGCCAGCAGCTTAGCACTAGCGTCCTACGAGCAGTACTTC
TRBJ2-7 | . | . | TRBV7-2 | CASSSTGTRREQYF | TGTGCCAGCAGCTCAACAGGGACCCGGCGCGAGCAGTACTTC
TRBJ1-1 | . | . | TRBV11-3 | CASGGRASTEAFF | TGTGCCAGCGGTGGACGGGCAAGCACTGAAGCTTTCTTT
TRBJ2-5 | TRBD2 | many | TRBV14 | CASSHRLAGAWETQYF | TGTGCCAGCAGCCATCGACTAGCGGGAGCTTGGGAGACCCAGTACTTC
TRBJ1-2 | . | . | TRBV7-8 | CASSLALGGVGYTF | TGTGCCAGCAGCTTAGCGCTTGGGGGGGTTGGCTACACCTTC